The clone carrying this T cell receptor beta chain showed up many times. The antigen is undetermined. The read is 3 residues too short to cover the CDR3 end, so that end is filled in from the germline J gene. Patients and controls were mostly of Caucasian heritage. Each donor provided 5 to 8 ml of heparinized whole blood. This entry is derived from a study of T cell clonality in common variable immunodeficiency. Findings and caveats of the study: TCRbeta clonality was increased in CVID versus healthy controls.

Germline lookup yields CDR1 GTSNPN and CDR2 SVGIG (reference sequence). The trim removed 1 base at V and 1 base at J, leaving 9 bases unmatched. This CDR3 has 16 amino acids. Equal genomic DNA amounts from CVID and control samples were sequenced. Only in-frame clones appear in the TCRdb table, and some are missing; sequencing was by immunoSEQ multiplex PCR. This sample has roughly 30,000 clones, each found more than once. The clonotype was recovered from a person between 18 and 75 years old in good health. The chain employs TRBV30 and TRBJ1-2, with 7 bases that match TRBD1. Sequenced input: peripheral blood mononuclear cells. The CDR3 bases that were read are TGTGCCTGGAGTGCCGCCGACAGGGCATATAACTATGGC. Translated, it gives CAWSAADRAYNYG. The whole CDR3 sequence is CAWSAADRAYNYGYTF.